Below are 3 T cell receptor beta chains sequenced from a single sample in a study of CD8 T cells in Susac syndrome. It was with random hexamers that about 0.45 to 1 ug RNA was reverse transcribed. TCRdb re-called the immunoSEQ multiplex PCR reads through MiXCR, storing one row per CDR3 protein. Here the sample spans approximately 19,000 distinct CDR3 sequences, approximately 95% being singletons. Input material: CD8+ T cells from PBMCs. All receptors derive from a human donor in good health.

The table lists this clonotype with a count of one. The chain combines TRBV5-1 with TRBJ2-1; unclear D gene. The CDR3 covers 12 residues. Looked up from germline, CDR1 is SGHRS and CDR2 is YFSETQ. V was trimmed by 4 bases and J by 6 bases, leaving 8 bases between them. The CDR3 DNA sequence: TGCGCCAGCAGCAACACCCCCAATGAGCAGTTCTTC. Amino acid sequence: CASSNTPNEQFF. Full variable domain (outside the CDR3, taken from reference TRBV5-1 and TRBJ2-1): KAGVTQTPRYLIKTRGQQVTLSCSPISGHRSVSWYQQTPGQGLQFLFEYFSETQRNKGNFPGRFSGRQFSNSRSEMNVSTLELGDSALYLCASSNTPNEQFFGPGTRLTVL.

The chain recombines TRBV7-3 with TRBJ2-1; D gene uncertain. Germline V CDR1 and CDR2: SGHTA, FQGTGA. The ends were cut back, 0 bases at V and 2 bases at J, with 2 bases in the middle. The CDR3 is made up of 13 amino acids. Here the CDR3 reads CASSLTTYNEQFF. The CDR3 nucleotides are TGTGCCAGCAGCTTAACGACCTACAATGAGCAGTTCTTC.

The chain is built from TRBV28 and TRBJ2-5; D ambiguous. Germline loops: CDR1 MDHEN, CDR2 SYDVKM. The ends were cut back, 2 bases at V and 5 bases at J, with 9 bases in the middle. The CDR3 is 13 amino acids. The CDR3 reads CASSLHPWETQYF. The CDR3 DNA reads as TGTGCCAGCAGTTTACACCCATGGGAGACCCAGTACTTC.